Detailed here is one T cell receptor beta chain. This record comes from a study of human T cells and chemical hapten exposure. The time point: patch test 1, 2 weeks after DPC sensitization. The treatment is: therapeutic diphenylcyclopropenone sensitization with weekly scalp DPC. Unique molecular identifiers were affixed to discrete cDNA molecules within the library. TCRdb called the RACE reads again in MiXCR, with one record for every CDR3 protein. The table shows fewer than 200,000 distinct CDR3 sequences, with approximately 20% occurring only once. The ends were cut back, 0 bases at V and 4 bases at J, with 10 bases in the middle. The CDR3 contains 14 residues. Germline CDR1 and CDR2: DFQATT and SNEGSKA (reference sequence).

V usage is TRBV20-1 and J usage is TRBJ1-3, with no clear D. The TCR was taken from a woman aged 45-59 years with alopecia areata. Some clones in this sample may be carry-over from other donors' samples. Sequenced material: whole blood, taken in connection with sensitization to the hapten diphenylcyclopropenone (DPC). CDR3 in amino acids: CSARESLAGNTIYF. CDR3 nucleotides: TGCAGTGCTAGAGAGTCCCTTGCCGGAAACACCATATATTTT.